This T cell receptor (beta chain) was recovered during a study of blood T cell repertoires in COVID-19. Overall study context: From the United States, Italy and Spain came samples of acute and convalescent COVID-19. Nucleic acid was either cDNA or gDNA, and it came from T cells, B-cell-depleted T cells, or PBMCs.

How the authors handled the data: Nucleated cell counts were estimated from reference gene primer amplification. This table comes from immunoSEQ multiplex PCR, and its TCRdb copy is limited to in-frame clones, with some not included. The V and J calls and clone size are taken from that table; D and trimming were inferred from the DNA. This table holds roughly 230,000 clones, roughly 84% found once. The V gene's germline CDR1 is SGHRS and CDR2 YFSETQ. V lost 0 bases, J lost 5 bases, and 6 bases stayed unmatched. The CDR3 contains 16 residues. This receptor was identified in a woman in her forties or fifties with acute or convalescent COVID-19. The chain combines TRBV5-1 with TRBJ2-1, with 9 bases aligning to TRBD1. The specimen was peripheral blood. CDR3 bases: TGCGCCAGCAGCTTGGAAGGGACAGGGACCCACAATGAGCAGTTCTTC. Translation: CASSLEGTGTHNEQFF.